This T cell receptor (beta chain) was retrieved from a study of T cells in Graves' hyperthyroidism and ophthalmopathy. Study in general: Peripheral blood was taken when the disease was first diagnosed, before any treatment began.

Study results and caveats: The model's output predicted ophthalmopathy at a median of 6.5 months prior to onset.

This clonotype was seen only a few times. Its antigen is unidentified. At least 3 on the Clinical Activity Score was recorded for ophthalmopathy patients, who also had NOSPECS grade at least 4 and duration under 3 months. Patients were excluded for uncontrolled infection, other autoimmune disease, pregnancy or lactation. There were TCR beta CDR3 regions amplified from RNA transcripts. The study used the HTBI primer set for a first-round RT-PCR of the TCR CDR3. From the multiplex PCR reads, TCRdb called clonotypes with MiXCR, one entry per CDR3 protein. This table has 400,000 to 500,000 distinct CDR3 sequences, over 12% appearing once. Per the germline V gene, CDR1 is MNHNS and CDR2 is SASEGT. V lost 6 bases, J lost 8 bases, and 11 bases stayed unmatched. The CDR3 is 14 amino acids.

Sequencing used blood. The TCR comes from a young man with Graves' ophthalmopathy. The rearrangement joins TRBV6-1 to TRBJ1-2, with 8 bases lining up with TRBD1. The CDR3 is CASRNALTGGGYTF. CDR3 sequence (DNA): TGTGCCAGCAGGAACGCCTTAACAGGGGGAGGCTACACCTTC.